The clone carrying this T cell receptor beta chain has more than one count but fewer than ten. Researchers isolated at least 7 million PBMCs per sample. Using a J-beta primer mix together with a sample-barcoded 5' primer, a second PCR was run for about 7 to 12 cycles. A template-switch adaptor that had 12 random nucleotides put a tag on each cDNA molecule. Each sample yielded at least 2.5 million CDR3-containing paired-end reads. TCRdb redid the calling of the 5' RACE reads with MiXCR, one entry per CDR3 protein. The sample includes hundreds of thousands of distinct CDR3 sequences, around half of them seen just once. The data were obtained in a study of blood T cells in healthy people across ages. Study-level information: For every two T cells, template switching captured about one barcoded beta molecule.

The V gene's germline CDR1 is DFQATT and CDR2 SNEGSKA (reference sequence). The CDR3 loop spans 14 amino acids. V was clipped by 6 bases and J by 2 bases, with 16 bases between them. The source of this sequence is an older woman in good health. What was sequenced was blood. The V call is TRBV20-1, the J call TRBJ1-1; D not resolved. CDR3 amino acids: CSAPLGGFNTEAFF. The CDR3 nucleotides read TGCAGTGCCCCATTGGGTGGGTTTAACACTGAAGCTTTCTTT.